The 18 T cell receptor beta chains below all came from one sample that was sequenced in a study of blood T cells in healthy people across ages. Using a J-beta primer mix together with a sample-barcoded 5' primer, a second PCR was run for about 6 to 12 cycles. Using its own MiXCR run on the 5' RACE reads, TCRdb lists one record per CDR3 protein. The table shows approximately 730,000 distinct CDR3 sequences, with around half occurring only once. Sequences were obtained from blood. These receptor sequences come from a man older than 75 in good health.

This chain connects TRBV2 to TRBJ2-4; 7 nucleotides align to TRBD1. Matching the DNA end better, TRBJ2-5 makes the J call doubtful. This CDR3 is built from 15 residues. Per the germline V gene, CDR1 is SNHLY and CDR2 is FYNNEI. The CDR3 sequence: CASSPGTAGRETQYF. CDR3 coding DNA: TGTGCCAGCAGCCCCGGGACAGCTGGAAGGGAGACCCAGTACTTC.

The V gene is TRBV7-9, the J gene TRBJ2-1; TRBD1 matches at 8 bases. The CDR3 sequence is 16 residues long. The ends lost 0 bases at V and 9 bases at J; junction bases unmatched: 10. The germline gives CDR1 SEHNR, CDR2 FQNEAQ (reference sequence). DNA for the CDR3: TGTGCCAGCAGCTTAGCATACGGACAGGGTAAGACTGAGCAGTTCTTC. Its translation: CASSLAYGQGKTEQFF.

This chain connects TRBV18 to TRBJ2-4, with 7 positions matching TRBD1. The DNA end is a closer match to TRBJ2-5, so the J assignment may be wrong. This CDR3 spans 14 amino acids. The germline V gene encodes CDR1 KGHSH and CDR2 LQKENI. DNA for the CDR3: TGTGCCAGCTCACCTCTCGACAGGGTGGAGACCCAGTACTTC. Residues: CASSPLDRVETQYF.

The chain combines TRBV24-1 with TRBJ2-5; tentative D call: TRBD2 (7 bases). Germline V gene data show CDR1 as KGHDR and CDR2 as SFDVKD. The V and J ends lost 9 bases and 5 bases respectively, with 9 bases between them. The CDR3 covers 11 residues. The CDR3 DNA follows: TGTGCCACCGGGGGGGGCGAGACCCAGTACTTC. Its translation: CATGGGETQYF.

This chain uses TRBV6-1 with TRBJ2-7; TRBD2 might be the D (6 bases). Germline V gene lookup returns CDR1 MNHNS and CDR2 SASEGT. V lost 2 bases, J lost 6 bases, and 14 bases lay in between. The CDR3 totals 14 residues. CDR3 DNA: TGTGCCAGCAGTGAACTCACTAGCAGAAGCGAGCAGTACTTC. Its translation is CASSELTSRSEQYF.

This clonotype was counted once. The J gene is TRBJ2-5, the V gene TRBV11-2, with D hard to call. The V end was cut by 3 bases, the J end by 2 bases, with 10 bases between. Germline-derived CDR1 and CDR2 are SGHAT and FQNNGV. The CDR3 has 14 amino acids. The CDR3 here is CASSFEQPQETQYF. The CDR3 region has the DNA TGTGCCAGCAGCTTTGAACAGCCGCAAGAGACCCAGTACTTC.

This rearrangement joins TRBV20-1 to TRBJ1-6; 9 nucleotides align to TRBD1. The V gene's germline CDR1 is DFQATT and CDR2 SNEGSKA (reference sequence). The V segment lost 0 bases and the J segment 7 bases; nucleotides outside the gene matches: 4. This CDR3 has 15 amino acids. The CDR3 region is CSAREPTGGNSPLHF. Written as DNA, the CDR3 is TGCAGTGCTAGAGAACCGACAGGGGGAAATTCACCCCTCCACTTT.

This chain connects TRBV9 to TRBJ2-5; tentatively, D is TRBD2 (6 bases). The germline CDR1 and CDR2 sequences are SGDLS and YYNGEE. The V end was cut by 0 bases, the J end by 11 bases, with 20 bases between. CDR3 length: 15 residues. The CDR3 nucleotides are TGTGCCAGCAGCGTAGGGCCTAGCGTCCGCAATGAGCAGTACTTC. This translates into CASSVGPSVRNEQYF.

The chain uses TRBV29-1 and TRBJ2-2; 10 positions agree with TRBD2. With V trimmed by 6 bases and J by 2 bases, 6 bases remained unmatched. This CDR3 contains 15 residues. The germline CDR1 and CDR2 sequences are SQVTM and ANQGSEA. This CDR3 is CSVELAGLNTGELFF. DNA of the CDR3: TGCAGCGTGGAACTAGCGGGATTAAACACCGGGGAGCTGTTTTTT.

In its sample, this clonotype was seen a few times. J is TRBJ2-1 and V is TRBV20-1, with TRBD2 matching over 15 bases. The CDR3 length is 18 residues. With V trimmed by 3 bases and J by 0 bases, 6 bases remained unmatched. Per germline, CDR1 DFQATT and CDR2 SNEGSKA (reference sequence). Here the CDR3 DNA reads TGCAGTGCTAGCGGACTAGCGGGAGGGCAGAGCTCCTACAATGAGCAGTTCTTC. It yields the protein CSASGLAGGQSSYNEQFF.

The chain links TRBV12-3 or TRBV12-4 to TRBJ2-3; no definite D call. This CDR3 is built from 11 residues. V was shortened by 7 bases and J by 3 bases, with 5 bases between the two germline ends. CDR3 residues: CASTRTDTQYF. The CDR3 DNA reads as TGTGCCAGCACACGGACAGATACGCAGTATTTT.

This rearrangement joins TRBV7-2 to TRBJ2-7; 7 positions agree with TRBD2. The CDR3 spans 16 residues. V lost 1 base and J lost 5; bases outside the gene matches: 11. CDR1 is SGHTA, CDR2 FQGNSA, per germline. The DNA of the CDR3 is TGTGCCAGCAGCTTAGTCTCCGGCGGGAGTACCGACGAGCAGTACTTC. Residues: CASSLVSGGSTDEQYF.

In DNA, the CDR3 is TGCGCCAGCAGCTGGGTAACAGGGCACGAGCAGTACTTC. Translated: CASSWVTGHEQYF. The chain combines TRBV5-1 with TRBJ2-7, with a tentative D call TRBD1 (6 bases). Germline-derived CDR1 and CDR2 are SGHRS and YFSETQ. V gave up 3 bases and J gave up 5 bases, with 12 bases separating them. The CDR3 length is 13 residues.

Concerning this clonotype: Compared with germline, one end of the junction differs, possibly owing to a read error. The chain employs TRBV12-3 or TRBV12-4 and TRBJ1-6; D may be TRBD1 (6 bases). The CDR3 runs 14 residues. CDR3 loop: CTSRRQVVGSPLHF. For the CDR3, the DNA is TGTACCAGCAGGAGACAGGTCGTAGGTTCACCCCTCCACTTT.

This clonotype was seen a handful of times. This chain uses TRBV4-1 with TRBJ2-3; D perhaps matches TRBD2 (6 bases). The CDR3 extends over 18 amino acids. The V end was cut by 2 bases, the J end by 14 bases, with 32 bases between. Germline loops: CDR1 MGHRA, CDR2 YSYEKL. The CDR3 here is CASSQQSGGGLGHRYAYF. For the CDR3, the DNA is TGCGCCAGCAGCCAACAGTCAGGCGGAGGGTTGGGCCACAGATACGCGTATTTT.

This clonotype was found a few times. The rearrangement links TRBV7-2 to TRBJ2-1; D remains unclear. CDR3 length equals 14 residues. Germline V CDR1 and CDR2: SGHTA, FQGNSA. V was pared by 0 bases and J by 2 bases, with 5 bases between. The CDR3 loop reads CASSLALTYNEQFF. The CDR3 nucleotides are TGTGCCAGCAGCTTAGCGCTGACCTACAATGAGCAGTTCTTC.

This chain links TRBV10-2 with TRBJ1-6; a weak D match, TRBD1 (6 bases). Trimming removed 4 bases at V and 6 bases at J, with 19 bases between. This CDR3 comprises 17 residues. Per germline, CDR1 WSHSY and CDR2 SAAADI. CDR3 DNA: TGCGCCAGCAGTGGAAAACAAGGACAGACTTTTAATTCACCCCTCCACTTT. Translated: CASSGKQGQTFNSPLHF.

The genes are TRBV7-2 and TRBJ2-7, with D maybe TRBD2 (5 bases). This CDR3 comprises 14 residues. Germline V lookup: CDR1 SGHTA, CDR2 FQGNSA. Between the trimmed V and J ends, which lost 7 bases and 2 bases, there was a span of 15 bases. This chain's CDR3 is CASTGTGGPYEQYF. CDR3 coding DNA: TGTGCCAGCACCGGTACGGGCGGGCCCTACGAGCAGTACTTC.